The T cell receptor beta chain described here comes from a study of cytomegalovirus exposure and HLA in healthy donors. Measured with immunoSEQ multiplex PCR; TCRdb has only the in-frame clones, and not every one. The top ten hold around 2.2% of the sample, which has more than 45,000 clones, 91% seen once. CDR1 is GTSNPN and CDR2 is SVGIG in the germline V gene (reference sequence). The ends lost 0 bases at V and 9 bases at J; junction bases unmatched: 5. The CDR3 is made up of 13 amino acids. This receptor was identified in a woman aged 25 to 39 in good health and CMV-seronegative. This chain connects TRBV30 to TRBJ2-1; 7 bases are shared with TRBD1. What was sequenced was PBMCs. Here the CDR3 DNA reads TGTGCCTGGAGTGTACAGGACAGGTCTGAGCAGTTCTTC. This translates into CAWSVQDRSEQFF.